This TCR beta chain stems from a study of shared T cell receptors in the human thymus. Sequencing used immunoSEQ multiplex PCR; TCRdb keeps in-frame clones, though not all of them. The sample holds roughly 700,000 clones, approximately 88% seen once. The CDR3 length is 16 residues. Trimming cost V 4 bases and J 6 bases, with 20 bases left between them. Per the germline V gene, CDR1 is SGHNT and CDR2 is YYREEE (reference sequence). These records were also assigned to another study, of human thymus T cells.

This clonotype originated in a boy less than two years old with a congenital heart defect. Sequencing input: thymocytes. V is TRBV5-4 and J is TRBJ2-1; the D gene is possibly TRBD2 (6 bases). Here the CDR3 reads CASSPYLTAGPNEQFF. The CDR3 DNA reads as TGTGCCAGCAGCCCGTACCTAACGGCGGGGCCCAATGAGCAGTTCTTC.